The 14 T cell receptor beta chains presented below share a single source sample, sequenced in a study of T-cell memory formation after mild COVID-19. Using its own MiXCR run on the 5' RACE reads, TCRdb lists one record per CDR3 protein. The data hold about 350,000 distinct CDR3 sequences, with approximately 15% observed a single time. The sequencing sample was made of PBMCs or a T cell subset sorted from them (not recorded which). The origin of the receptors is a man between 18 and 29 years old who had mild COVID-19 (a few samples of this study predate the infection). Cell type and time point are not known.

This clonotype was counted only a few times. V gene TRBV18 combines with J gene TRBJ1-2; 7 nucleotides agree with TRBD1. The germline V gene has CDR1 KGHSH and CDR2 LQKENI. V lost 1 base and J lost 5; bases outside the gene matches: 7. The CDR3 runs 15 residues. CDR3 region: CASSPLFGQAYGYTF. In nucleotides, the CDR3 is TGTGCCAGCTCACCACTGTTTGGACAGGCATATGGCTACACCTTC.

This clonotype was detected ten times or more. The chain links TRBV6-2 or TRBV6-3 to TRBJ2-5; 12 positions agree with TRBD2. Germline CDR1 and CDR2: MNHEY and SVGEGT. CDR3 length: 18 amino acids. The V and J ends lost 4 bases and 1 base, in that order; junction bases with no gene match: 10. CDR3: CASSSHTGLAGLQETQYF. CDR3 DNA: TGTGCCAGCAGTTCTCACACGGGACTAGCGGGTCTCCAAGAGACCCAGTACTTC.

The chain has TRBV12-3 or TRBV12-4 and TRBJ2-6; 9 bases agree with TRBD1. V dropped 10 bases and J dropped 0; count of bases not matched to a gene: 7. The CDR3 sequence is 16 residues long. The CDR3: CAMGGQGNSGANVLTF. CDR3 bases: TGTGCCATGGGAGGACAGGGGAACTCTGGGGCCAACGTCCTGACTTTC.

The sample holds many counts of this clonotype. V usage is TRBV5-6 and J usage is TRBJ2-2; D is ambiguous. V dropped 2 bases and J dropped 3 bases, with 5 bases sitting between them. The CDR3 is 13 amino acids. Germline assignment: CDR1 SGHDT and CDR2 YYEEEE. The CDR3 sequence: CASSFEDTGELFF. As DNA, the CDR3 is TGTGCCAGCAGCTTTGAGGACACCGGGGAGCTGTTTTTT.

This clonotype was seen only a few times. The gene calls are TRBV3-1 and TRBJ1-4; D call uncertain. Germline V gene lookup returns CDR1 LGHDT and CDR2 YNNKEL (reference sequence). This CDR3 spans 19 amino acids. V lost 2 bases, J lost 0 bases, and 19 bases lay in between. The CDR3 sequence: CASSQRPGRILATNEKLFF. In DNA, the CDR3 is TGTGCCAGCAGCCAAAGGCCCGGACGGATTCTCGCAACTAATGAAAAACTGTTTTTT.

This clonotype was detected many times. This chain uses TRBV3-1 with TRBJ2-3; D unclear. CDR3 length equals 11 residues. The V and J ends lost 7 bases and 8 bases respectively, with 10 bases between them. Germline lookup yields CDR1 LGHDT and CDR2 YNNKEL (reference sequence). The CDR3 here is CASTTGSTQYF. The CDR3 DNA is TGTGCCAGCACGACTGGGTCTACGCAGTATTTT.

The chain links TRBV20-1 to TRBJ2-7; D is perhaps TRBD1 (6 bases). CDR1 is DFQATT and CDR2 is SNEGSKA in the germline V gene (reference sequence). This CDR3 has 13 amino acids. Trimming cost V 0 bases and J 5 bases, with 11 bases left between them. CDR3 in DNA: TGCAGTGCTAGAGATCGCAGGGGCCACGAGCAGTACTTC. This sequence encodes CSARDRRGHEQYF.

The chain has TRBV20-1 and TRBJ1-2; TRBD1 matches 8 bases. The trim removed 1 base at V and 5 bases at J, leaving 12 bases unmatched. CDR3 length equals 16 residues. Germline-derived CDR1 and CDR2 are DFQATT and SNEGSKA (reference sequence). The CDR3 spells CSARGRDRGRGYGYTF. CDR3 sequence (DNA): TGCAGTGCTAGAGGCCGTGACAGGGGAAGGGGGTATGGCTACACCTTC.

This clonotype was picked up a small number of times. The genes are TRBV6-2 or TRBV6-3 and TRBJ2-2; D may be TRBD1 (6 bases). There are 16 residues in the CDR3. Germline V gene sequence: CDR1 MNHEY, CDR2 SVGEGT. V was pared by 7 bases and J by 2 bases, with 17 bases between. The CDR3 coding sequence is TGTGCCAGCACCGAACCCGACAGGATAAACACCGGGGAGCTGTTTTTT. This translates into CASTEPDRINTGELFF.

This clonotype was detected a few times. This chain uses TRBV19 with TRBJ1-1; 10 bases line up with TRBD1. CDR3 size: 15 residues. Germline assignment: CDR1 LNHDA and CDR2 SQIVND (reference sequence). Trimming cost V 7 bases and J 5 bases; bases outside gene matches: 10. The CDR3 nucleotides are TGTGCCAGTACCCGGACAGGGGGATCGGGGACTGAAGCTTTCTTT. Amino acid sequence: CASTRTGGSGTEAFF. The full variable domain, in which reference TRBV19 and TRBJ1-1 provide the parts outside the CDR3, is DGGITQSPKYLFRKEGQNVTLSCEQNLNHDAMYWYRQDPGQGLRLIYYSQIVNDFQKGDIAEGYSVSREKKESFPLTVTSAQKNPTAFYLCASTRTGGSGTEAFFGQGTRLTVV.

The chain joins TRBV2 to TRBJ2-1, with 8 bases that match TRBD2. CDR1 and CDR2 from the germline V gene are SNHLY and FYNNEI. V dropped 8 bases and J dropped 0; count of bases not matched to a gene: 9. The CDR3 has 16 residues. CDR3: CASLPTRGGSYNEQFF. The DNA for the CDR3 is TGTGCCAGCCTCCCCACCCGGGGGGGCTCCTACAATGAGCAGTTCTTC. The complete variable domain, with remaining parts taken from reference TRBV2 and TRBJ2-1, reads EPEVTQTPSHQVTQMGQEVILRCVPISNHLYFYWYRQILGQKVEFLVSFYNNEISEKSEIFDDQFSVERPDGSNFTLKIRSTKLEDSAMYFCASLPTRGGSYNEQFFGPGTRLTVL.

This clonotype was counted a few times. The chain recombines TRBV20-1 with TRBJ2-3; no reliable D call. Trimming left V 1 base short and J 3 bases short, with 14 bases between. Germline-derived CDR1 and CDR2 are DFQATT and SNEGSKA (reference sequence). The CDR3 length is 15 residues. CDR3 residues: CSARVGPLRTDTQYF. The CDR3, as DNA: TGCAGTGCTAGAGTAGGGCCACTTAGAACAGATACGCAGTATTTT.

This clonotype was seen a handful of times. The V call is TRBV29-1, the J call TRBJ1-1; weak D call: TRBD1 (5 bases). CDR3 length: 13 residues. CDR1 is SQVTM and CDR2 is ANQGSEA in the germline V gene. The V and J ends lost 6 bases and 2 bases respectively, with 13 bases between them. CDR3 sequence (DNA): TGCAGCGTGGGAAGTGGGGCAAACACTGAAGCTTTCTTT. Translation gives CSVGSGANTEAFF.

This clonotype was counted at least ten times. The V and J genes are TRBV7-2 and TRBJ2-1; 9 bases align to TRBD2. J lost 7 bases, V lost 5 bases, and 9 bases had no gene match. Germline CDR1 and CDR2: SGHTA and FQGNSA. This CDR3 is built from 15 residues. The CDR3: CASSPGRGGRNEQFF. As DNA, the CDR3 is TGTGCCAGCAGCCCGGGGCGGGGGGGCAGGAATGAGCAGTTCTTC.